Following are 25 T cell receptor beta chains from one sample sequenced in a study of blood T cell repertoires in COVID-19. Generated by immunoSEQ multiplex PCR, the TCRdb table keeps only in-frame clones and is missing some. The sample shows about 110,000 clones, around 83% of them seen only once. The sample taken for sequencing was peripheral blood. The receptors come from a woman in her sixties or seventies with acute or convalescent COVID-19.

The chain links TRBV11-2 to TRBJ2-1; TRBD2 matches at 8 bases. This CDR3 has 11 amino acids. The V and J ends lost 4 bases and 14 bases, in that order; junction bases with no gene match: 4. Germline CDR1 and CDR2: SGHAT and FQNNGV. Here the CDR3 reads CASSSGTSEFF. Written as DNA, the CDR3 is TGTGCCAGCAGCTCCGGGACTAGTGAGTTCTTC.

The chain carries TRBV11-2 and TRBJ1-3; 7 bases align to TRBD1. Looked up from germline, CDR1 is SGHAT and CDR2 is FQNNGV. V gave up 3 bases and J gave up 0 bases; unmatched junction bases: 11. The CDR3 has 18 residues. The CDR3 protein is CASSFSPPGQNSGNTIYF. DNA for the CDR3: TGTGCCAGCAGCTTCTCCCCGCCGGGACAGAACTCTGGAAACACCATATATTTT.

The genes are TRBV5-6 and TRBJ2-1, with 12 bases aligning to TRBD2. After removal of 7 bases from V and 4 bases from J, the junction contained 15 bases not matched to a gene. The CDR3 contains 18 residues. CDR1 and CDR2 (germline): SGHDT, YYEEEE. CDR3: CASSRSRASGRAYNEQFF. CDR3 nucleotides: TGTGCCAGCTCCCGGAGCCGAGCTAGCGGGAGGGCGTACAATGAGCAGTTCTTC.

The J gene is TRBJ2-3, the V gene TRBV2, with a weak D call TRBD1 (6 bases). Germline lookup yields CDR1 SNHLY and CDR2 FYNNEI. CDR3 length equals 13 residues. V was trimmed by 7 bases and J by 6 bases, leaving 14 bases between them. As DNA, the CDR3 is TGTGCCAGCAAACTCACCACAGGGGATACGCAGTATTTT. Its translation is CASKLTTGDTQYF.

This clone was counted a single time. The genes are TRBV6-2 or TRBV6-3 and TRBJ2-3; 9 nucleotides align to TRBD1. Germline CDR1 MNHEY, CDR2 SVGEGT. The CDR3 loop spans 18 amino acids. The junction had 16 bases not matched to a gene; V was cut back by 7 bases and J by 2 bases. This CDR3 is CASTPHPGGTGYTDTQYF. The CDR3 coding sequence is TGTGCCAGCACCCCCCACCCCGGCGGGACAGGGTACACAGATACGCAGTATTTT.

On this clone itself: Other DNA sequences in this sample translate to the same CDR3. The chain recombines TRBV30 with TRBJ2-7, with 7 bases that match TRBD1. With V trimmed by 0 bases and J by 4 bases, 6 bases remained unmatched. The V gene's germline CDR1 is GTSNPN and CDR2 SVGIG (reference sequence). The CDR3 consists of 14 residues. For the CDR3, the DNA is TGTGCCTGGAGTGTAGTAGGGGGCGGGTACGAGCAGTACTTC. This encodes CAWSVVGGGYEQYF.

CDR3 nucleotides: TGTGCCAGCAGCCCTGGGCCTTCCTATGGCTACACCTTC. It specifies CASSPGPSYGYTF. The rearrangement joins TRBV7-8 to TRBJ1-2; D not certain. From germline, CDR1 is SGHVS and CDR2 FQNEAQ. With 5 bases removed from V and 4 bases from J, the gap between germline ends came to 11 bases. The CDR3 loop spans 13 amino acids.

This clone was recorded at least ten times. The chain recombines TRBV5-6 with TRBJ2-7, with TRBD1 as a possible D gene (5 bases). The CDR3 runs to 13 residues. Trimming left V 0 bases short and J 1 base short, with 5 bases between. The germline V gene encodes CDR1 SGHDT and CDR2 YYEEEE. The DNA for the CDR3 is TGTGCCAGCAGCTTGGGACAGTCCTACGAGCAGTACTTC. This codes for CASSLGQSYEQYF.

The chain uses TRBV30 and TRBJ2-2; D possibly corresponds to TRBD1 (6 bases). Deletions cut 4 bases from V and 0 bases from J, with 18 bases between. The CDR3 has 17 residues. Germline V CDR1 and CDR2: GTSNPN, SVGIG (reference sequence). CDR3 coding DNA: TGTGCCTGGATTCGGGCAGGGGCCGTTACGAACACCGGGGAGCTGTTTTTT. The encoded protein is CAWIRAGAVTNTGELFF.

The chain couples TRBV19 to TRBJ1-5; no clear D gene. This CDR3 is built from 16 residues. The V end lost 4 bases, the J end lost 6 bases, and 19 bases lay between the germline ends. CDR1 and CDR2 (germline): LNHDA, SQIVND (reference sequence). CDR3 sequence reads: CASSNAGWVSGQPQHF. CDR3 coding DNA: TGTGCCAGTAGTAACGCAGGTTGGGTGTCTGGTCAGCCCCAGCATTTT.

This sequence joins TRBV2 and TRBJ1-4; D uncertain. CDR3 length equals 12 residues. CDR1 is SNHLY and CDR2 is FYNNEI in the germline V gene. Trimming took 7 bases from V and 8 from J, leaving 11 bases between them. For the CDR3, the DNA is TGTGCCAGCACCGAGAACTACGAAAAACTGTTTTTT. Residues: CASTENYEKLFF.

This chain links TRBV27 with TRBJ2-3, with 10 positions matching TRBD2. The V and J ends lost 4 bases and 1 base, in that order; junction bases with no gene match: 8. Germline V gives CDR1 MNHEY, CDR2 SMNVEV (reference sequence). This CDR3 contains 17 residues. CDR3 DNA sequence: TGTGCCAGCAGTTCGTACCTAGCGGGAGCTGGCACAGATACGCAGTATTTT. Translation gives CASSSYLAGAGTDTQYF.

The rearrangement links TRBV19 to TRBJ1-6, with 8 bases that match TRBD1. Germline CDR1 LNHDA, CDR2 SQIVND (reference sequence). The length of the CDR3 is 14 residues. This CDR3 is CASSRGQSNSPLHF. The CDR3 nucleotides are TGTGCAAGCAGCAGGGGGCAAAGTAATTCACCCCTCCACTTT.

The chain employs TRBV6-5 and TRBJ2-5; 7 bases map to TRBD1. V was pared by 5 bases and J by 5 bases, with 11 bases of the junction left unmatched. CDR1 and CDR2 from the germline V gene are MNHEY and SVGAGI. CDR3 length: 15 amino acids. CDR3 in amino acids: CASSTIQGDLETQYF. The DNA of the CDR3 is TGTGCCAGCAGTACTATCCAGGGGGATTTGGAGACCCAGTACTTC.

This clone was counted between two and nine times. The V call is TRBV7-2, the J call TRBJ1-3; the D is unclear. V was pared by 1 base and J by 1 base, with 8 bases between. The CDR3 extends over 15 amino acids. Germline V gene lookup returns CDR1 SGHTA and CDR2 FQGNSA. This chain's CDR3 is CASSLDTASGNTIYF. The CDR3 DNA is TGTGCCAGCAGCTTAGACACAGCTTCTGGAAACACCATATATTTT.

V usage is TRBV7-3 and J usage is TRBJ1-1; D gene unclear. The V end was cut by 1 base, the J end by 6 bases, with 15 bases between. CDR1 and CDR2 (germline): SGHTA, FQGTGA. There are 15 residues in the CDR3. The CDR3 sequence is CASSLMEVGPPEAFF. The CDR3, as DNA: TGTGCCAGCAGCTTAATGGAGGTCGGTCCCCCTGAAGCTTTCTTT.

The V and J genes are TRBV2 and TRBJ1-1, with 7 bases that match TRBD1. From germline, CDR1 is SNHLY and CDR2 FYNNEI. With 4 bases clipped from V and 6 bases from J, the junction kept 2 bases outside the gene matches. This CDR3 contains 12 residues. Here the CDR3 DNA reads TGTGCCAGCAGTGGTCAGGGGGCTGAAGCTTTCTTT. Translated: CASSGQGAEAFF.

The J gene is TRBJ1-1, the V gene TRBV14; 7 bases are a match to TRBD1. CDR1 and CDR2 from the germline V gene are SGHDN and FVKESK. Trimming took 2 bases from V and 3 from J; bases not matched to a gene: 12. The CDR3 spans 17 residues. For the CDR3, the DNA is TGTGCCAGCAGCCAACTTATCGGTCAGGGGGGAGACACTGAAGCTTTCTTT. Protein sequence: CASSQLIGQGGDTEAFF.

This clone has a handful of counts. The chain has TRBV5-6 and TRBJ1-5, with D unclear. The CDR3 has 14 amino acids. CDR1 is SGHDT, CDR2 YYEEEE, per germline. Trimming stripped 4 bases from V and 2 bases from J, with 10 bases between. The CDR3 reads CASSAEVGNQPQHF. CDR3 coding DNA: TGTGCCAGCAGCGCGGAGGTGGGCAATCAGCCCCAGCATTTT.

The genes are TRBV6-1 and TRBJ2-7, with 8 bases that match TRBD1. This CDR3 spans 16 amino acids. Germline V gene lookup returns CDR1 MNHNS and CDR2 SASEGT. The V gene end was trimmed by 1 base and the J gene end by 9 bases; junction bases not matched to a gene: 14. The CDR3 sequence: CASSEDGTGTPRGQYF. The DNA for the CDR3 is TGTGCCAGCAGTGAAGACGGGACAGGCACCCCGAGGGGGCAGTACTTC.

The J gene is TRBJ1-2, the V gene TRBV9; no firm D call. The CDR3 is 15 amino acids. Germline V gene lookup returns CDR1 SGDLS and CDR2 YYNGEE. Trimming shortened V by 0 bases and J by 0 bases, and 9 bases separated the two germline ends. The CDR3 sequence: CASSVAGGANYGYTF. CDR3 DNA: TGTGCCAGCAGCGTAGCTGGTGGAGCTAACTATGGCTACACCTTC. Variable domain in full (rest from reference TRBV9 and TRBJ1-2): DSGVTQTPKHLITATGQRVTLRCSPRSGDLSVYWYQQSLDQGLQFLIQYYNGEERAKGNILERFSAQQFPDLHSELNLSSLELGDSALYFCASSVAGGANYGYTFGSGTRLTVV.

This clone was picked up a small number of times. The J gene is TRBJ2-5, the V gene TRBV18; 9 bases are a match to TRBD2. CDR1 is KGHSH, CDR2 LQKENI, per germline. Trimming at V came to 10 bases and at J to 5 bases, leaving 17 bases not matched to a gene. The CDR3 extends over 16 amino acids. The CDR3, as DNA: TGTGCCACTCATGCCAGCTGGCGGGAGGGCCAGGAGACCCAGTACTTC. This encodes CATHASWREGQETQYF.

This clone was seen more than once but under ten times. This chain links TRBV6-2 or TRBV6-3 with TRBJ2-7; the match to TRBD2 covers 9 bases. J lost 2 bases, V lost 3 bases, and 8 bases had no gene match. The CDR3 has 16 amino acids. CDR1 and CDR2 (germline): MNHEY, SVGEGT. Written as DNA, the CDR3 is TGTGCCAGCAGTTATCTAGCGGGGCTAAGAACCTACGAGCAGTACGTC. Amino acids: CASSYLAGLRTYEQYV.

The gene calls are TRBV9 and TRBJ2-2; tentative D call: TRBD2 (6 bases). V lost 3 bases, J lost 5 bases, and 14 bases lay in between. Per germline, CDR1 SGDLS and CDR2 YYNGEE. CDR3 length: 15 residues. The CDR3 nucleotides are TGTGCCAGCAGCGACCGACTAGTAGGGACCGGGGAGCTGTTTTTT. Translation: CASSDRLVGTGELFF.

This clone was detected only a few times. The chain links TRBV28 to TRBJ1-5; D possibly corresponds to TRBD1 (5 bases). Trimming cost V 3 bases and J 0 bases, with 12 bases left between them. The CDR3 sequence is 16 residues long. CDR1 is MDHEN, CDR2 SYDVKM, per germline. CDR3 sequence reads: CASSFWQGDSNQPQHF. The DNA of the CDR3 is TGTGCCAGCAGTTTCTGGCAGGGTGATAGCAATCAGCCCCAGCATTTT.